One sample yielded the 7 T cell receptor beta chains listed below, sequenced in a study of cytomegalovirus exposure and HLA in healthy donors. PCR used 60 Vbeta primers and 13 Jbeta primers. Sequencing was performed with immunoSEQ multiplex PCR; in TCRdb, only in-frame clones are kept and a portion is missing. The top ten hold under 0.4% of the sample, which has 170,000 or so clones, 80% to 85% seen once. Specimen: PBMCs. Receptor source: a boy younger than 10 in good health and CMV-seronegative.

The chain couples TRBV2 to TRBJ2-7, with 10 nucleotides matching TRBD2. The CDR3 extends over 18 amino acids. The trim removed 0 bases at V and 0 bases at J, leaving 8 bases unmatched. Germline CDR1 is SNHLY and CDR2 is FYNNEI. The CDR3 coding sequence is TGTGCCAGCAGTGAAGCTACGCCTGCTAGCGGGAGCTCCTACGAGCAGTACTTC. It translates to CASSEATPASGSSYEQYF.

This clone appeared a single time. Compared with germline, one end of the junction differs, possibly owing to a read error. The gene calls are TRBV15 and TRBJ2-3, with 7 positions matching TRBD2. Germline CDR1 and CDR2: LNHNV and YYDKDF (reference sequence). The CDR3 consists of 20 residues. As DNA, the CDR3 is TGTGCCACCAGCAGAGCGGGTCTGGGAGGGCACCAAGTCGGTACAGATGCGCAGTATTTT. This gives the protein CATSRAGLGGHQVGTDAQYF.

This clone has a single count. The CDR3 nucleotides read TGTGCCAGCAGGCCAGGGGGGATGGGCACTGAAGCTTTCTTT. Translation: CASRPGGMGTEAFF. This chain uses TRBV7-2 with TRBJ1-1; TRBD1 matches at 7 bases. The germline CDR1 and CDR2 sequences are SGHTA and FQGNSA. Losses at the gene ends were 6 bases for V and 4 bases for J; bases not matched to a gene: 8. CDR3 length equals 14 residues.

The chain employs TRBV29-1 and TRBJ2-7; 7 bases match TRBD1. V dropped 6 bases and J dropped 0; count of bases not matched to a gene: 11. CDR3 size: 15 residues. Germline V lookup: CDR1 SQVTM, CDR2 ANQGSEA. The CDR3 spells CSVDGDRESSYEQYF. DNA for the CDR3: TGCAGCGTCGACGGGGACAGAGAAAGCTCCTACGAGCAGTACTTC.

V usage is TRBV10-3 and J usage is TRBJ1-2; D is unresolved. V lost 5 bases and J lost 8, with 24 bases in between. This CDR3 is built from 16 residues. Per the germline V gene, CDR1 is ENHRY and CDR2 is SYGVKD. CDR3 amino acids: CAISPTDWGVGEGYTF. The CDR3 region has the DNA TGTGCCATCAGTCCTACCGACTGGGGAGTGGGCGAAGGCTACACCTTC.

The chain uses TRBV2 and TRBJ1-5; no clear D gene. V was clipped by 6 bases and J by 3 bases, with 12 bases between them. This CDR3 comprises 14 residues. CDR1 and CDR2 from the germline V gene are SNHLY and FYNNEI. CDR3 in amino acids: CASSLTVNNQPQHF. CDR3 bases: TGTGCCAGCAGCCTCACAGTAAACAATCAGCCCCAGCATTTT.

This chain joins TRBV19 and TRBJ1-4; D gene ambiguous. Germline CDR1 LNHDA, CDR2 SQIVND (reference sequence). CDR3 length: 14 amino acids. The V end was cut by 4 bases, the J end by 8 bases, with 14 bases between. The CDR3 loop is CASSTSNQREKLFF. CDR3 sequence (DNA): TGTGCCAGTAGTACATCAAATCAGAGGGAAAAACTGTTTTTT.